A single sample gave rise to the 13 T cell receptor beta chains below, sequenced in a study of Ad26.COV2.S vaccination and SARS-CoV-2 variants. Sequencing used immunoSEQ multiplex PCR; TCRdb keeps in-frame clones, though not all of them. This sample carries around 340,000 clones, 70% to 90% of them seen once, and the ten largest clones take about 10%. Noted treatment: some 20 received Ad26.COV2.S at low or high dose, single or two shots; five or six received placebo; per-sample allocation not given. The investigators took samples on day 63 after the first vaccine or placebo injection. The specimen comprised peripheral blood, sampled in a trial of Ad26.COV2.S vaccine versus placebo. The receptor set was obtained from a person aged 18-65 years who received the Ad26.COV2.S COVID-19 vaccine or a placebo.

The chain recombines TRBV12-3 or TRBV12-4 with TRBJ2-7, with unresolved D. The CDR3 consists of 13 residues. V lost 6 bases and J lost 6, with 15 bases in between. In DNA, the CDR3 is TGTGCCAGCAGCCCCCATGACACCGGCGAGCAGTACTTC. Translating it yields CASSPHDTGEQYF.

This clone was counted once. Written as DNA, the CDR3 is TGCGCCAGCAGTCATTCTGGGGTGATCCCACAGCCCCAGCATTTT. Amino acid sequence: CASSHSGVIPQPQHF. The gene calls are TRBV23-1 and TRBJ1-5, with D hard to call. TRBV23-1 is placed among ORFs of uncertain function. Trimming removed 3 bases from V and 7 bases from J, with 16 bases in between. The CDR3 is made up of 15 amino acids.

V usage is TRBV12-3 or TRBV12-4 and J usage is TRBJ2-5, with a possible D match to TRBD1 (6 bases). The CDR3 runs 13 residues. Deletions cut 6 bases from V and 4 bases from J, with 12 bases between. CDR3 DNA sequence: TGTGCCAGCAGCCTTGGACAGCCAGAGACCCAGTACTTC. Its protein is CASSLGQPETQYF.

The CDR3: CASSVAVKTSTDTQYF. CDR3 nucleotides: TGTGCCAGCAGCGTAGCTGTAAAGACTAGCACAGATACGCAGTATTTT. V gene TRBV9 combines with J gene TRBJ2-3; no clear D. V lost 0 bases and J lost 0, with 11 bases in between. The CDR3 extends over 16 amino acids. In germline, CDR1 is SGDLS, CDR2 YYNGEE.

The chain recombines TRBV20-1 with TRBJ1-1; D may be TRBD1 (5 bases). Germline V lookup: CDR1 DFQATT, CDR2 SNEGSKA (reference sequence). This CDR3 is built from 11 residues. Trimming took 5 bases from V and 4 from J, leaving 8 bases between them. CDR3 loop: CSARGSTEAFF. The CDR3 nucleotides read TGCAGTGCTCGGGGGAGCACTGAAGCTTTCTTT.

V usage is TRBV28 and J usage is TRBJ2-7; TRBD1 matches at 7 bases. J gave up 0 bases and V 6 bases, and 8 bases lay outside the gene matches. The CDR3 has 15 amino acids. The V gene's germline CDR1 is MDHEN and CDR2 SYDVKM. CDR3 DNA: TGTGCCAGCAGCCTACAGGGGAATCCCTCCTACGAGCAGTACTTC. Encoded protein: CASSLQGNPSYEQYF.

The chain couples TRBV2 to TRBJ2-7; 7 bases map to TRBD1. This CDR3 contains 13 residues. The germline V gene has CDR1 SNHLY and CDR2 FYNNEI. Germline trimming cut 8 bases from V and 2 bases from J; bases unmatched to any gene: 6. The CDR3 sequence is CASGDRLPYEQYF. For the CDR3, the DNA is TGTGCCAGCGGGGACAGACTTCCCTACGAGCAGTACTTC.

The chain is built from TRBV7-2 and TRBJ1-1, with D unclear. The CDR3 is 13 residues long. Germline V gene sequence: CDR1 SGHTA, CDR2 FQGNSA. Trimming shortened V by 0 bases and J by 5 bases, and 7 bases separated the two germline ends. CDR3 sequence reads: CASSLAVMTEAFF. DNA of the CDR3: TGTGCCAGCAGCTTAGCGGTGATGACTGAAGCTTTCTTT.

DNA for the CDR3: TGTGCCAGCACCCAGATGGGGGTGGGCAATCAGCCCCAGCATTTT. Protein: CASTQMGVGNQPQHF. The rearrangement links TRBV6-5 to TRBJ1-5; maybe TRBD1 (5 bases). The germline gives CDR1 MNHEY, CDR2 SVGAGI. V was trimmed by 7 bases and J by 2 bases, leaving 15 bases between them. The CDR3 extends over 15 amino acids.

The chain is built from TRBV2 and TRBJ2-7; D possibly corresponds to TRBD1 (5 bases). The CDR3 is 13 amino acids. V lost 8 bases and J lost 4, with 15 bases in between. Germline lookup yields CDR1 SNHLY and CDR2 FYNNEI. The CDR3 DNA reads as TGTGCCAGCGAGGTTGGGCAGGGTTACGAGCAGTACTTC. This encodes CASEVGQGYEQYF.

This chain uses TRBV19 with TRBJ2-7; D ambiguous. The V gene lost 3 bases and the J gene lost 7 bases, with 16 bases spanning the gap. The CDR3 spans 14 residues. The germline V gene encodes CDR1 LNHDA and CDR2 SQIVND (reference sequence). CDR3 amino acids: CASSMTGLSWEQYF. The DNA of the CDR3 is TGTGCCAGTAGTATGACTGGTCTCAGCTGGGAGCAGTACTTC.

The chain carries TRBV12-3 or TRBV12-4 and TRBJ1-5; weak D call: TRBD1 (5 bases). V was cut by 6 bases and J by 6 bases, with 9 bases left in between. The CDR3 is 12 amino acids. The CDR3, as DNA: TGTGCCAGCAGGGGGGGGAGTCAGCCCCAGCATTTT. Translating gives CASRGGSQPQHF.

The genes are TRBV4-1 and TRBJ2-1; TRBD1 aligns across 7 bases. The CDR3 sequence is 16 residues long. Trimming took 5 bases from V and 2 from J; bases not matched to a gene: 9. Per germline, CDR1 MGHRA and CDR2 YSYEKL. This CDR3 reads CASSEAEDRPYNEQFF. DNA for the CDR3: TGCGCCAGCAGCGAGGCAGAGGACAGGCCCTACAATGAGCAGTTCTTC.